These T cell receptor beta chains were read from a single sample in a study of T cell responses to AZD1222 COVID-19 vaccine. Using immunoSEQ multiplex PCR, the repertoire was profiled, and TCRdb retains in-frame clones only, with some absent. The sample holds approximately 100,000 clones; around 90% are singletons and the top ten take roughly 8%. The sequencing used peripheral blood, collected 28 days after the second AZD1222 dose. These TCRs come from an adult who received the AZD1222 COVID-19 vaccine. The conserved cysteine and the conserved F or W are not part of the CDR3 here.

v_gene: TRBV5-1; CDR3aa: ASSLALQGREKLF
v_gene: TRBV29-1; CDR3aa: SGGWAYEQY
v_gene: TRBV7-2; CDR3aa: ASSLAVRGGEQY
v_gene: TRBV9; CDR3aa: ASSAGTLAQPQH
v_gene: TRBV11-2; CDR3aa: ASSLDRHVAEQY
v_gene: TRBV10-2; CDR3aa: ASTSRSGRNTGELF
v_gene: TRBV7-9; CDR3aa: ASSLASGTGNTIY
v_gene: TRBV24-1; CDR3aa: VTAGVPGELF
v_gene: TRBV14; CDR3aa: ASSQATSPAFLGNIQY
v_gene: TRBV7-3; CDR3aa: ASSTISGVSYNEQF
v_gene: TRBV9; CDR3aa: ASGTVYGYT
v_gene: TRBV12-3/TRBV12-4; CDR3aa: ASSPAGPETQY
v_gene: TRBV5-5; CDR3aa: ASSFRSGQISNTEAF
v_gene: TRBV14; CDR3aa: ASSQLDRPFTEAF
v_gene: TRBV15; CDR3aa: ATSDRGLNYGYT
v_gene: TRBV19; CDR3aa: ASSLHTQGRYGYT
v_gene: TRBV7-8; CDR3aa: ASSLGPMGYT
v_gene: TRBV5-5; CDR3aa: ASSLEGREETQY
v_gene: TRBV5-6; CDR3aa: ASSLQIDRRDTEAF
v_gene: TRBV5-6; CDR3aa: ASSRPRAQGNTGELF
v_gene: TRBV3-1/TRBV3-2; CDR3aa: ASSLGWGGNTEAF
v_gene: TRBV9; CDR3aa: ASSVGTGTNIQY
v_gene: TRBV18; CDR3aa: ASSRDSQTTNEKLF
v_gene: TRBV9; CDR3aa: ASSVGSQGNANEKLF
v_gene: TRBV13; CDR3aa: ASSFGPRPNVNEKLF
v_gene: TRBV19; CDR3aa: ASSMGHGRRFSTNTEAF
v_gene: TRBV18; CDR3aa: ASSPDRVGSYGYT
v_gene: TRBV4-3; CDR3aa: ASSQDLVGENYGYT
v_gene: TRBV18; CDR3aa: ASSPLKGGFEAF
v_gene: TRBV7-9; CDR3aa: ASSLIAGVYGYT
v_gene: TRBV5-4; CDR3aa: ASSTGTSAPHEQY
v_gene: TRBV18; CDR3aa: ASSPNRVSAGTDYYEQY
v_gene: TRBV6-5; CDR3aa: ASRWAGSSYEQY
v_gene: TRBV6-6; CDR3aa: ASIYEAGSYEQY
v_gene: TRBV6-5; CDR3aa: ASDPGRETQY